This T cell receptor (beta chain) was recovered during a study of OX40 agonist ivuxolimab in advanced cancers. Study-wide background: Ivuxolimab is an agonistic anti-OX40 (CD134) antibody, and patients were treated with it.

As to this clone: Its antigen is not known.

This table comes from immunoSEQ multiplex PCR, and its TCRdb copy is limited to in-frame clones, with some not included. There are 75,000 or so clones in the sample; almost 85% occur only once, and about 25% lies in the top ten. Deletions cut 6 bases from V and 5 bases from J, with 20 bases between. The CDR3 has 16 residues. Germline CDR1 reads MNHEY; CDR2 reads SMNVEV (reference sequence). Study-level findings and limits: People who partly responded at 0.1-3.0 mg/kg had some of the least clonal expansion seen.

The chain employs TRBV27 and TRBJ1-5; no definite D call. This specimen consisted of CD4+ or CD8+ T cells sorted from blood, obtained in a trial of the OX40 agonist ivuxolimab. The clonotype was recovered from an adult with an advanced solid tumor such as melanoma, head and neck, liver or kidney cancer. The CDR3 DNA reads TGTGCCAGCAGCCCCGACACCACTAGGAATTATCAGCCCCAGCATTTT. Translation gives CASSPDTTRNYQPQHF.